A selection of T cell receptor beta chains follows, all from one sample in a study of T-cell reconstitution after alpha-beta-depleted transplantation in children. In TCRdb, the PCR reads were re-called with MiXCR into one record per CDR3 protein. The sample contains about 640,000 distinct CDR3 sequences, approximately 16% of which appear only once. The sequences come from PBMCs from the stem cell graft donor, collected from the stem cell graft. Receptor source: a human donor who donated a stem cell graft to a child with acute myeloid leukemia. The CDR3 runs from the conserved cysteine through the conserved F or W. Fields, in order: V gene, D gene, J gene, clone size, CDR3 DNA, CDR3 protein. The D gene is left open where the match is weak. The size entry is marked missing in some rows and otherwise reads once, few, many or a size class.

>TRBV5-5|.|TRBJ1-5|.
TGTGCCAGCAGCTTGGAGGGGGACTCTGTCCAGCCCCAGCATTTT
CASSLEGDSVQPQHF
>TRBV5-6|.|TRBJ2-2|many
TGTGCCAGCACGACGACCGGGGAGCTGTTTTTT
CASTTTGELFF
>TRBV11-2|.|TRBJ1-1|few
TGTGCCAGCAGTCCTCACAGGGCGAACACTGAAGCTTTCTTT
CASSPHRANTEAFF
>TRBV9|TRBD2|TRBJ2-5|.
TGTGCCAGCAGCGTAGCTGGGGGGGATAGCGGGGTCCCACAAGAGACCCAGTACTTC
CASSVAGGDSGVPQETQYF
>TRBV7-9|.|TRBJ1-2|.
TGTGCCAGCAGCTTAATGGTCAGAGGGGATGGCTACACCTTC
CASSLMVRGDGYTF
>TRBV20-1|.|TRBJ1-3|many
TGCAGTGCTAGAGATCGGAGGAAGGGGAACACCATATATTTT
CSARDRRKGNTIYF
>TRBV20-1|TRBD1|TRBJ1-1|many
TGCAGTGCTTCATGGACAGGGGGTGAGAACACTGAAGCTTTCTTT
CSASWTGGENTEAFF
>TRBV3-1|TRBD2|TRBJ2-1|.
TGTGCCAGCAGCCAAGCTAGCGGGGTGTACAATGAGCAGTTCTTC
CASSQASGVYNEQFF
>TRBV5-1|.|TRBJ1-1|.
TGCGCCAGCAGCTTGTTGCAGGGCGGTATGAACACTGAAGCTTTCTTT
CASSLLQGGMNTEAFF
>TRBV4-3|.|TRBJ2-7|many
TGCGCCAGCAGCCAAGATCAACGGGGCACCGGATCCTACGAGCAGTACTTC
CASSQDQRGTGSYEQYF
>TRBV5-6|.|TRBJ2-1|.
TGTGCCAGCAGCTTCGAAACCCACCAGTTCTTC
CASSFETHQFF
>TRBV4-3|.|TRBJ2-3|many
TGCGCCAGCAGCGGATATGGGACAGATACGCAGTATTTT
CASSGYGTDTQYF
>TRBV20-1|.|TRBJ2-5|many
TGCAGTGCTAGGGTACCGGGACAAGAGACCCAGTACTTC
CSARVPGQETQYF
>TRBV20-1|TRBD2|TRBJ2-3|many
TGCAGTGCGGCCGGGACTAGCGGGGGGGCCAGTCTCGCAGATACGCAGTATTTT
CSAAGTSGGASLADTQYF
>TRBV4-3|.|TRBJ1-5|.
TGCGCCAGCAGCCAAGATCTTCAGGGGAGCAATCAGCCCCAGCATTTT
CASSQDLQGSNQPQHF
>TRBV10-3|TRBD1|TRBJ2-7|.
TGTGCCATGGGACAGGCATACGAGCAGTACTTC
CAMGQAYEQYF
>TRBV20-1|.|TRBJ2-3|many
TGCAGTGGGTGGCGGGGGCCGCCAGATACGCAGTATTTT
CSGWRGPPDTQYF
>TRBV5-1|TRBD2|TRBJ2-3|.
TGCGCCAGCAGCCTCCGACTAGCGGACCGCACAGATACGCAGTATTTT
CASSLRLADRTDTQYF
>TRBV9|.|TRBJ2-2|.
TGTGCCAGCAGCGTAGAAAGTAACCGCGGGGAGCTGTTTTTT
CASSVESNRGELFF
>TRBV29-1|.|TRBJ2-3|many
TGCAGCGTTGAGAAAGCGACGCAGTATTTT
CSVEKATQYF
>TRBV7-3|.|TRBJ2-2|few
TGTGCCAGCAGCATCAGGGTTGGCGGGGAGCTGTTTTTT
CASSIRVGGELFF
>TRBV6-5|TRBD2|TRBJ2-1|few
TGTGCCAGCAGTTACGCCCCCGGGACTAGCTCTGTGGATGAGCAGTTCTTC
CASSYAPGTSSVDEQFF
>TRBV7-2|.|TRBJ2-5|many
TGTGCCAGCAGCCCTAGGAGGGGCCCCAATTCTCAAGAGACCCAGTACTTC
CASSPRRGPNSQETQYF
>TRBV6-5|TRBD2|TRBJ2-7|.
TGTGCCAGCAGTTCACCGGAGTTTGAGCGGGGTCCCTACGAGCAGTACTTC
CASSSPEFERGPYEQYF
>TRBV7-9|TRBD1|TRBJ2-7|few
TGTGCCAGCAGCATGGGACAGGGTTTCAACGAGCAGTACTTC
CASSMGQGFNEQYF
>TRBV29-1|TRBD1|TRBJ1-1|many
TGCAGCATCCTTCGGGACAGGGGGCGAGCTTTCTTT
CSILRDRGRAFF
>TRBV20-1|TRBD2|TRBJ2-3|many
TGCAGTGCTCAGGCTAGCGGGGTAACGGATACGCAGTATTTT
CSAQASGVTDTQYF
>TRBV28|.|TRBJ1-5|few
TGTGCCAGCAGTTCTCAGGTTAAGGATCAGCCCCAGCATTTT
CASSSQVKDQPQHF
>TRBV4-1|.|TRBJ1-2|.
TGCGCCAGCAGCCAAGGTACAGGTTCCTATGGCTACACCTTC
CASSQGTGSYGYTF
>TRBV6-1|TRBD1|TRBJ1-1|few
TGTGCCACACTTGGGGACAGGGTATCAGACACTGAAGCTTTCTTT
CATLGDRVSDTEAFF
>TRBV7-2|.|TRBJ1-1|.
TGTGCCAGCGCCTCCGCTGCTAGAGCTTTCTTT
CASASAARAFF
>TRBV7-2|TRBD1|TRBJ1-1|many
TGTGCCAGCAGCCTACAGGGGGCAGAGGCTTTCTTT
CASSLQGAEAFF
>TRBV20-1|.|TRBJ1-4|many
TGCAGTGCTAGTCATTTCGGGAGGTGGGATGAAAAACTGTTTTTT
CSASHFGRWDEKLFF
>TRBV10-3|.|TRBJ1-2|.
TGTGCCATCAGTGCGGGACAAACTGACTATGGCTACACCTTC
CAISAGQTDYGYTF
>TRBV29-1|.|TRBJ2-1|many
TGCAGCGTTGAAGGCCCGCGGGGAACTGAGCAGTTCTTC
CSVEGPRGTEQFF
>TRBV7-2|.|TRBJ1-4|few
TGTGCCAGCAGCCCCCATCCGGGGAATGAAAAACTGTTTTTT
CASSPHPGNEKLFF
>TRBV7-2|.|TRBJ1-5|.
TGTGCCAGCAGCTTCAGCGGGGGAGCCCTTTCAGCCCAGCATTTT
CASSFSGGALSAQHF
>TRBV12-3/TRBV12-4|.|TRBJ2-2|many
TGTGCCAGCAGTACAGGGACTTGGAACACCGGGGAGCTGTTTTTT
CASSTGTWNTGELFF
>TRBV7-9|.|TRBJ2-2|.
TGTGCCAGCAGCCAGATAGGGACGAAGAACACCGGGGAGCTGTTTTTT
CASSQIGTKNTGELFF
>TRBV7-2|.|TRBJ2-6|.
TGTGCCAGCAGCTTTTCAGTTCCGACTGGGGCCAACGTCCTGACTTTC
CASSFSVPTGANVLTF
>TRBV20-1|.|TRBJ2-3|many
.
CSASAPAGGPDTQYF
>TRBV20-1|TRBD1|TRBJ1-5|many
TGCAGTGCTAGAAAGCGACAGGGCTATAGCAATCAGCCCCAGCATTTT
CSARKRQGYSNQPQHF
>TRBV20-1|.|TRBJ1-5|many
TGCAGTGCTGAGCGGGTTAACAATCAGCCCCAGCATTTT
CSAERVNNQPQHF
>TRBV15|.|TRBJ2-2|few
TGTGCCACCAGCCCCGCGAACACCGGGGAGCTGTTTTTT
CATSPANTGELFF
>TRBV20-1|.|TRBJ2-2|many
TGCAGTGCTAGGGCCCACACCGGGGAGCTGTTTTTT
CSARAHTGELFF
>TRBV29-1|.|TRBJ2-2|few
TGCAGCGTTTTGGACAGCACCGGGGAGCTGTTTTTT
CSVLDSTGELFF
>TRBV4-2|.|TRBJ2-2|few
TGTGCCAGCAGTCAGAAAGGGTATGCGCCCGGGGAGCTGTTTTTT
CASSQKGYAPGELFF
>TRBV7-2|.|TRBJ1-2|many
TGTGCCAGCAGCTTAAAAGGGGGGCTCTATGGCTACACCTTC
CASSLKGGLYGYTF
>TRBV7-9|TRBD1|TRBJ2-2|many
TGTGCCAGCAGCTCCGGGACAGCCCCTAACACCGGGGAGCTGTTTTTT
CASSSGTAPNTGELFF
>TRBV29-1|TRBD1|TRBJ1-1|many
TGCAGCGGCACCGGGGACAGGGTCACTGAAGCTTTCTTT
CSGTGDRVTEAFF
>TRBV20-1|TRBD1|TRBJ1-6|many
TGCAGTGCCCGACAGGGTGCCTATTCACCCCTCCACTTT
CSARQGAYSPLHF
>TRBV12-3/TRBV12-4|.|TRBJ1-1|few
TGTGCCAGCAACGGGCCAAGACTGAACACTGAAGCTTTCTTT
CASNGPRLNTEAFF
>TRBV7-2|TRBD1|TRBJ1-2|few
TGTGCCAGCAGCTTCGACCCGACAGGGGGCGAGACCTATGGCTACACCTTC
CASSFDPTGGETYGYTF